Listed below are T cell receptor beta chains from one sample, sequenced in a study of CD4+ T cells in melanoma. Only in-frame clones appear in the TCRdb table, and some are missing; sequencing was by immunoSEQ multiplex PCR. This table holds some 47,000 clones, roughly nine tenths found once. Sequencing used peripheral blood. The receptors come from a human donor with melanoma. Each CDR3 is given with its conserved first and last residue. The order of the fields is J gene, D gene, V gene, clone size, CDR3 DNA, CDR3 protein. The D gene is left open where the match is weak. Some rows mark clone size as missing; the rest say once, few, many or name a class of expanded clone.

j_gene: TRBJ2-5
d_gene: .
v_gene: TRBV4-2
abundance: .
CDR3nt: TGTGCCAGCGCATTGGACAGACAAGAGACCCAGTACTTC
CDR3aa: CASALDRQETQYF

j_gene: TRBJ1-4
d_gene: .
v_gene: TRBV7-9
abundance: .
CDR3nt: TGTGCCAGCAGCTTGGTCTCAACTAATGAAAAACTGTTTTTT
CDR3aa: CASSLVSTNEKLFF

j_gene: TRBJ2-1
d_gene: .
v_gene: TRBV6-1
abundance: .
CDR3nt: TGTGCCAGCAGTATCACAGGGCTCCGGAATGAGCAGTTCTTC
CDR3aa: CASSITGLRNEQFF

j_gene: TRBJ1-2
d_gene: .
v_gene: TRBV6-5
abundance: few
CDR3nt: TGTGCCAGCTCTACAGGGAACTATGGCTACACCTTC
CDR3aa: CASSTGNYGYTF

j_gene: TRBJ2-5
d_gene: .
v_gene: TRBV5-1
abundance: .
CDR3nt: TGCGCCAGCAGCCCCGGGGGACGCGATGAGACCCAGTACTTC
CDR3aa: CASSPGGRDETQYF

j_gene: TRBJ2-7
d_gene: .
v_gene: TRBV19
abundance: .
CDR3nt: TGTGCCAGTAGTGAATGGGGGGAAGGCTACGAGCAGTACTTC
CDR3aa: CASSEWGEGYEQYF

j_gene: TRBJ1-1
d_gene: .
v_gene: TRBV5-1
abundance: .
CDR3nt: TGCGCCAGCAGCTTGGGGGAATACGGGGCTGAAGCTTTCTTT
CDR3aa: CASSLGEYGAEAFF

j_gene: TRBJ2-7
d_gene: .
v_gene: TRBV5-5
abundance: .
CDR3nt: TGTGCCAGCGCGCTGGACAGTTTCTCCTACGAGCAGTACTTC
CDR3aa: CASALDSFSYEQYF

j_gene: TRBJ2-1
d_gene: .
v_gene: TRBV9
abundance: .
CDR3nt: TGTGCCAGCAGCGTAGATGTTTGGGGAGGAGCGAATGAGCAGTTCTTC
CDR3aa: CASSVDVWGGANEQFF

j_gene: TRBJ1-6
d_gene: .
v_gene: TRBV9
abundance: .
CDR3nt: TGTGCCAGCAGCCCTCGGGAGGGAGCCACAAATTCACCCCTCCACTTT
CDR3aa: CASSPREGATNSPLHF

j_gene: TRBJ2-2
d_gene: .
v_gene: TRBV5-6
abundance: .
CDR3nt: TGTGCCAGCAGCTTGGCCGTCCAGAACACCGGGGAGCTGTTTTTT
CDR3aa: CASSLAVQNTGELFF

j_gene: TRBJ2-2
d_gene: .
v_gene: TRBV19
abundance: .
CDR3nt: TGTGCCAGTAGTAGCAGGGGTGGTGGCGGGGAGCTGTTTTTT
CDR3aa: CASSSRGGGGELFF

j_gene: TRBJ2-2
d_gene: TRBD1
v_gene: TRBV5-1
abundance: .
CDR3nt: TGCGCCAGCAGCCGTCGGGACAGGGGGGCCGGGGAGCTGTTTTTT
CDR3aa: CASSRRDRGAGELFF

j_gene: TRBJ2-4
d_gene: .
v_gene: TRBV18
abundance: .
CDR3nt: TGTGCCAGCTCACCAAGGTCCGAAGCCAAAAACATTCAGTACTTC
CDR3aa: CASSPRSEAKNIQYF

j_gene: TRBJ2-7
d_gene: .
v_gene: TRBV7-3
abundance: few
CDR3nt: TGTGCCAGCAGCTTAGACGCAACCTACGAGCAGTACTTC
CDR3aa: CASSLDATYEQYF

j_gene: TRBJ2-1
d_gene: TRBD2
v_gene: TRBV28
abundance: .
CDR3nt: TGTGCCAGCAGTTACCCCTTCGCGGGGGGCATCTATGAGCAGTTCTTC
CDR3aa: CASSYPFAGGIYEQFF

j_gene: TRBJ2-3
d_gene: TRBD2
v_gene: TRBV9
abundance: .
CDR3nt: TGTGCCAGCAGCGTAGGGGCGGGGGGGCGCACAGATACGCAGTATTTT
CDR3aa: CASSVGAGGRTDTQYF

j_gene: TRBJ2-3
d_gene: .
v_gene: TRBV19
abundance: .
CDR3nt: TGTGCCAGTAGTACGACAGGGAGGGGCGCAGATACGCAGTATTTT
CDR3aa: CASSTTGRGADTQYF

j_gene: TRBJ2-7
d_gene: .
v_gene: TRBV6-1
abundance: .
CDR3nt: TGTGCCAGCAGTGAAGAGACAAGGTACAGTGAACCCTACGAGCAGTACTTC
CDR3aa: CASSEETRYSEPYEQYF